This TCR beta chain emerged from a study of a mutant IDH1 vaccine in newly diagnosed glioma. The wider study: Across weeks 1, 3, 5, 7, 11, 15, 19 and 23, patients received a vaccination each time, eight in all. Vaccine dosing followed radiotherapy by 4-6 weeks, or accompanied temozolomide cycles.

Sequencing was performed with immunoSEQ multiplex PCR; in TCRdb, only in-frame clones are kept and a portion is missing. This table holds tens of thousands of clones, roughly 77% found once. The time point was: week 23, last vaccination. What each vaccine dose contained was 300 ug of mutant IDH1 20-mer peptide, accompanied by topical imiquimod. In regard to this clone: Its antigen is still unknown.

This clonotype originated in a middle-aged woman with glioma. Some clones in this sample may be carry-over from other donors' samples. The source was PBMCs, collected from a glioma patient whose treatment included an IDH1 peptide vaccine.

CDR3 nucleotide sequence: TGTGCCAGCAGCCTCCCCAGGCGATTCTCCCGGGGGGAGCAGTACTTC. It specifies CASSLPRRFSRGEQYF. The chain has TRBV7-8 and TRBJ2-7, with TRBD2 as a possible D gene (6 bases). CDR1 is SGHVS and CDR2 is FQNEAQ in the germline V gene. The V end lost 5 bases, the J end lost 7 bases, and 24 bases lay between the germline ends. The CDR3 is 16 amino acids.